This TCR beta chain was sequenced during a study of cytomegalovirus exposure and HLA in healthy donors. General study points: Among TCR beta chains, those listed as cytomegalovirus-associated numbered over 150. Clonal expansion was found to be greater in HLA-associated TCR beta chains than in equally common others in a later analysis. Earlier results showed most TCR beta V segments being productive about 90% or about 30% of the time. For most TCR sequences rarity was the rule, although some public TCRs occurred in many donors.

Of note for this clone: The antigen is not known.

Primers included in the PCR were 60 Vbeta and 13 Jbeta primers. Method: immunoSEQ multiplex PCR; TCRdb's copy keeps in-frame clones and lacks some. This repertoire includes around 140,000 clones. This CDR3 is built from 14 residues. Germline-derived CDR1 and CDR2 are SGHTA and FQGTGA. With 5 bases removed from V and 0 bases from J, the gap between germline ends came to 11 bases. This TCR was sampled from a young woman in good health and CMV-seronegative. The sample comprised PBMCs. The chain uses TRBV7-3 and TRBJ2-7; D gene unclear. The CDR3 DNA follows: TGTGCCAGCAGCCCCGGAGACTTCTCCTACGAGCAGTACTTC. Protein product: CASSPGDFSYEQYF. The full variable domain, rest sourced from reference TRBV7-3 and TRBJ2-7, is GAGVSQTPSNKVTEKGKYVELRCDPISGHTALYWYRQSLGQGPEFLIYFQGTGAADDSGLPNDRFFAVRPEGSVSTLKIQRTERGDSAVYLCASSPGDFSYEQYFGPGTRLTVT.